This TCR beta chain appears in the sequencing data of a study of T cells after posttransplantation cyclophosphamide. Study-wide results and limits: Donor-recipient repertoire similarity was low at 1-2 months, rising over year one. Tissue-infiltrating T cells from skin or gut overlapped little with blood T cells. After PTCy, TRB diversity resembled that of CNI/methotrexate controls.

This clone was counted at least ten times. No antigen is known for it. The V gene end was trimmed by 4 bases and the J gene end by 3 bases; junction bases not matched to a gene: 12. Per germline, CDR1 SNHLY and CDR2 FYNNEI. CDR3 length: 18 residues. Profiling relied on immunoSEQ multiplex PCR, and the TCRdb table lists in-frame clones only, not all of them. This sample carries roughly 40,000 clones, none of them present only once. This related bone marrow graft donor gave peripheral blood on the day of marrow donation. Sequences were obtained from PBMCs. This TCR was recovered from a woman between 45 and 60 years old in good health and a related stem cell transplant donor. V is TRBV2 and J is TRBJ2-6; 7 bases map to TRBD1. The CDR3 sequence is CASSVRRAGGFGANVLTF. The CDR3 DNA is TGTGCCAGCAGTGTGAGAAGGGCAGGGGGTTTTGGGGCCAACGTCCTGACTTTC. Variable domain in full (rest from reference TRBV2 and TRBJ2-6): EPEVTQTPSHQVTQMGQEVILRCVPISNHLYFYWYRQILGQKVEFLVSFYNNEISEKSEIFDDQFSVERPDGSNFTLKIRSTKLEDSAMYFCASSVRRAGGFGANVLTFGAGSRLTVL.